These T cell receptor beta chains were read from a single sample in a study of control samples from healthy donors and cancer patients. Assay: immunoSEQ multiplex PCR; the TCRdb copy retains only in-frame clones and omits some. The sample has 130,000 or so clones, more than 70% seen once. The specimen was blood. The receptors were sampled from a man between 50 and 59 years old in good health. Both conserved end residues are part of each CDR3. The D gene is left open where the match is weak. Clone size is not always given. Where it is, it says once, few, many or a class for expanded clones.

j_call clone_size d_call v_call cdr3_aa cdr3_nt
TRBJ1-3 . . TRBV30 CAWTPLDGGFGNTIYF TGTGCCTGGACCCCCTTGGACGGCGGATTTGGAAACACCATATATTTT
TRBJ1-1 . TRBD1 TRBV7-6 CASSLELQGYTEAFF TGTGCCAGCAGCTTAGAATTACAGGGGTACACTGAAGCTTTCTTT
TRBJ2-7 . TRBD1 TRBV7-2 CASSPGTVEQYF TGTGCCAGCAGCCCAGGGACAGTCGAGCAGTACTTC
TRBJ1-5 once TRBD1 TRBV28 CASSTGGEGNQPQHF TGTGCCAGCAGTACAGGGGGTGAGGGCAATCAGCCCCAGCATTTT
TRBJ2-3 once TRBD1 TRBV5-1 CASSLALTGRFSTSTDTQYF TGCGCCAGCAGCTTGGCCCTGACAGGGCGTTTTTCTACTAGCACAGATACGCAGTATTTT
TRBJ1-4 . . TRBV5-8 CASSLEGGGGGKLFF TGTGCCAGCAGCTTGGAAGGCGGTGGGGGGGGAAAACTGTTTTTT
TRBJ2-1 . TRBD2 TRBV18 CASSPPSGGNNEQFF TGTGCCAGCTCGCCCCCTAGCGGGGGGAACAATGAGCAGTTCTTC
TRBJ1-6 . . TRBV5-1 CASSLGPRGRFNDSPLHF TGCGCCAGCAGCTTGGGACCAAGAGGCAGGTTTAACGATTCACCCCTCCACTTT
TRBJ2-7 . TRBD1 TRBV6-5 CASSQTGGSSYEQYF TGTGCCAGCAGCCAAACAGGGGGAAGCTCCTACGAGCAGTACTTC
TRBJ2-1 once . TRBV4-2 CASSQVVIIGDPSSYNEQFF TGTGCCAGCAGCCAAGTAGTTATAATCGGGGACCCGAGCTCCTACAATGAGCAGTTCTTC
TRBJ2-5 . . TRBV30 CAWSVLQGSIGTQYF TGTGCCTGGAGTGTACTTCAGGGGTCGATAGGGACCCAGTACTTC
TRBJ1-2 . TRBD1 TRBV6-6 CASTKGQESYGYTF TGTGCCAGCACTAAGGGACAGGAGAGCTATGGCTACACCTTC
TRBJ1-2 . . TRBV4-2 CASSQPFRDARGANYGYTF TGTGCCAGCAGCCAACCATTCCGGGACGCCCGTGGAGCTAACTATGGCTACACCTTC
TRBJ1-5 . TRBD1 TRBV10-3 CAIREDRGVRPQHF TGTGCCATCAGGGAGGACAGGGGCGTCCGGCCCCAGCATTTT
TRBJ1-2 . TRBD1 TRBV5-1 CASSGTGRPGGYTF TGCGCCAGCAGCGGGACAGGGCGCCCGGGCGGCTACACCTTC
TRBJ1-5 . . TRBV4-1 CASSQAPGNQPQHF TGCGCCAGCAGCCAAGCGCCAGGGAATCAGCCCCAGCATTTT
TRBJ2-1 . TRBD2 TRBV7-2 CASSLGAGGPGEQFF TGTGCCAGCAGCTTAGGAGCGGGGGGGCCGGGTGAGCAGTTCTTC
TRBJ1-2 . . TRBV15 CATSSQRRGNHGYTF TGTGCCACCAGCAGCCAAAGACGCGGGAACCATGGCTACACCTTC
TRBJ2-7 . . TRBV7-8 CASSLGGTAAREQYF TGTGCCAGCAGCTTGGGGGGGACAGCGGCTCGCGAGCAGTACTTC
TRBJ2-4 . TRBD2 TRBV3-1/TRBV3-2 CASSQVVAGGKNIQYF TGTGCCAGCAGCCAAGTAGTAGCGGGGGGAAAAAACATTCAGTACTTC
TRBJ1-6 . . TRBV11-2 CASSPLRQAYNSPLHF TGTGCCAGCAGCCCCCTCCGACAGGCCTATAATTCACCCCTCCACTTT
TRBJ2-7 . . TRBV29-1 CSVGRERKGEQYF TGCAGCGTTGGGAGGGAAAGGAAGGGGGAGCAGTACTTC
TRBJ1-1 . . TRBV21-1 CASSKSGDRSRTYPPNTEAFF TGTGCCAGCAGCAAAAGTGGGGACAGGTCCCGAACCTACCCCCCGAACACTGAAGCTTTCTTT
TRBJ1-4 . TRBD1 TRBV18 CASSPPRGQGSEKLFF TGTGCCAGCTCACCACCGCGGGGACAGGGGAGTGAAAAACTGTTTTTT
TRBJ1-1 . . TRBV4-1 CASSQIPMNMNTEAFF TGCGCCAGCAGCCAAATTCCGATGAACATGAACACTGAAGCTTTCTTT